This T cell receptor (beta chain) was identified in a study of cytomegalovirus exposure and HLA in healthy donors. Study-wide context: Early released data had around 89 million unique TCRs, all coming from HLA-typed donors. Of 300 to 500 genotyped donors, about 80% clustered with self-reported Caucasian donors. The study, taken as a whole, reports: TCR beta sequences reportedly predicted most subjects' HLA-A and HLA-B alleles accurately. It was reported that the classifier diagnosed cytomegalovirus status with high specificity and sensitivity in both the original and validation cohorts.

Comments on this clone: Its specificity is unknown.

Researchers ran the PCR with 60 Vbeta and 13 Jbeta primers. Sequencing used immunoSEQ multiplex PCR; TCRdb keeps in-frame clones, though not all of them. This sample's clone table lists 150,000 or so clones. Trimming left V 5 bases short and J 14 bases short, with 16 bases between. Per the germline V gene, CDR1 is SGHAT and CDR2 is FQNNGV. The CDR3 has 13 amino acids. The rearrangement uses TRBV11-2 and TRBJ1-6; a weak D match, TRBD1 (5 bases). Sequenced: PBMCs. This clonotype was sampled from a woman aged 60-70 years in good health and CMV-seronegative. Here the CDR3 reads CASSPGVPATLHF. The CDR3 coding sequence is TGTGCCAGCAGCCCGGGGGTCCCTGCCACCCTCCACTTT. The variable domain in full, with the rest retrieved from reference TRBV11-2 and TRBJ1-6, is EAGVAQSPRYKIIEKRQSVAFWCNPISGHATLYWYQQILGQGPKLLIQFQNNGVVDDSQLPKDRFSAERLKGVDSTLKIQPAKLEDSAVYLCASSPGVPATLHFGNGTRLTVT.